These T cell receptor beta chains were read from a single sample in a study of shared clonotypes between healthy human individuals. The protocol was immunoSEQ multiplex PCR, while the TCRdb copy is restricted to in-frame clones and leaves out a portion. The table shows approximately 2,000,000 clones, with around 92% occurring only once. The sequenced sample consisted of naive CD4+ T cells from PBMCs. These receptors all come from a man younger than 35 in good health. Some clones in this sample may be carry-over from other donors' samples. Both conserved end residues are part of each CDR3. A D gene is named only where the DNA matches it firmly. Clone size is given for some rows only: seen once, a few or many times, or a class if the clone is expanded.

>TRBJ2-5|TRBV5-1|.|.
TGCGCCAGCAGCTTGGTTGAGGGGAAGGAAGAGACCCAGTACTTC
CASSLVEGKEETQYF
>TRBJ1-2|TRBV5-1|.|TRBD1
TGCGCCAGCAGCTGGACAGGGGAGAACTATGGCTACACCTTC
CASSWTGENYGYTF
>TRBJ2-1|TRBV9|once|TRBD2
TGTGCCAGCAGCCAGAGCGGGAGTCAAAATGAGCAGTTCTTC
CASSQSGSQNEQFF
>TRBJ2-5|TRBV19|once|TRBD1
TGTGCCAGTAGACCGACAGGGGCGGGAGAGACCCAGTACTTC
CASRPTGAGETQYF
>TRBJ1-1|TRBV7-9|.|TRBD1
TGTGCCAGCAGCTTGCGGACAGGGAGGACTGAAGCTTTCTTT
CASSLRTGRTEAFF
>TRBJ2-2|TRBV30|once|.
TGTGCCTGGACCTTGGGTCTTAACACCGGGGAGCTGTTTTTT
CAWTLGLNTGELFF
>TRBJ2-3|TRBV2|.|.
TGTGCCAGCACCCGGACTACCACAGATACGCAGTATTTT
CASTRTTTDTQYF
>TRBJ2-1|TRBV12-5|.|TRBD1
TGTGCTAGTGGCGGGGACAGGGAGTCCTACAATGAGCAGTTCTTC
CASGGDRESYNEQFF
>TRBJ2-7|TRBV28|.|.
TGTGCCAGCAGGGACAGCTTCTACGAGCAGTACTTC
CASRDSFYEQYF
>TRBJ2-3|TRBV5-6|.|.
TGTGCCAGCAGCTGGCGGACGGCTAGCACAGATACGCAGTATTTT
CASSWRTASTDTQYF
>TRBJ1-3|TRBV10-1|.|.
TGCGCCAGCAGTGAGGGGGGCCAGCACTCTGGAAACACCATATATTTT
CASSEGGQHSGNTIYF
>TRBJ1-4|TRBV13|once|.
TGTGCCAGCAGCTTAGTAGGTCGGACAGAAAAACTGTTTTTT
CASSLVGRTEKLFF
>TRBJ1-5|TRBV21-1|.|.
TGTGCCACCCCCGACAGGGACCAAAGTGGCAATCAGCCCCAGCATTTT
CATPDRDQSGNQPQHF
>TRBJ2-7|TRBV2|once|TRBD1
TGTGCCAGCAGAAAACAGGGGACCTACGAGCAGTACTTC
CASRKQGTYEQYF
>TRBJ2-3|TRBV5-6|.|TRBD2
TGTGCCAGCAGCTTCCGGACTAGCGGGAGCGGAGATACGCAGTATTTT
CASSFRTSGSGDTQYF
>TRBJ2-1|TRBV2|.|TRBD2
TGTGCCAGCAGGGGGCTAGCGGGAACCTACAATGAGCAGTTCTTC
CASRGLAGTYNEQFF
>TRBJ2-7|TRBV9|.|.
TGTGCCAGCAGCGTATCCCCCAACGTAGAGCAGTACTTC
CASSVSPNVEQYF
>TRBJ1-4|TRBV15|.|.
TGTGCCACCAGCAGAGCACAGGGTGAAAAACTGTTTTTT
CATSRAQGEKLFF
>TRBJ2-7|TRBV5-1|.|.
TGCGCCAGCAGCTTGGTTCCGGCGAACTACGAGCAGTACTTC
CASSLVPANYEQYF
>TRBJ2-7|TRBV6-5|.|TRBD2
TGTGCCAGCAGTTACTGGAGAGGGAGGGACGAGCAGTACTTC
CASSYWRGRDEQYF
>TRBJ1-1|TRBV5-6|.|.
TGTGCCAGCAGCCCACCAGCGAACACTGAAGCTTTCTTT
CASSPPANTEAFF
>TRBJ2-7|TRBV19|few|TRBD1
TGTGCCAGTAGTGGATCCAGGGACAGGGGCCGCTACGAGCAGTACTTC
CASSGSRDRGRYEQYF
>TRBJ2-1|TRBV4-3|.|TRBD2
TGCGCCAGCAGCCACCTCGAGACTAGCGGGAGGGCAAGTGAGCAGTTCTTC
CASSHLETSGRASEQFF
>TRBJ1-1|TRBV6-6|.|.
TGTGCCAGCAGACAGGGAGAAATGGTCGCTGAAGCTTTCTTT
CASRQGEMVAEAFF
>TRBJ1-4|TRBV7-9|.|TRBD1
TGTGCCAGCAGCCCGCCGTCGGGACAGGGGAATGAAAAACTGTTTTTT
CASSPPSGQGNEKLFF
>TRBJ2-2|TRBV4-3|once|.
TGCGCCAGCAGCCAAGAAGCACTAGATAACACCGGGGAGCTGTTTTTT
CASSQEALDNTGELFF
>TRBJ2-5|TRBV5-1|.|TRBD1
TGCGCCAGCAGCTCGACAGGGGCCCAAGAGACCCAGTACTTC
CASSSTGAQETQYF
>TRBJ1-3|TRBV28|.|.
TGTGCCAGCAGTTTACCTAAGGGGGTACGAAATCCGAGGGCTGGAAACACCATATATTTT
CASSLPKGVRNPRAGNTIYF
>TRBJ2-7|TRBV4-1|.|.
TGCGCCAGCAGCCAAGTCAGGACCTACTCCTACGAGCAGTACTTC
CASSQVRTYSYEQYF
>TRBJ2-1|TRBV28|.|TRBD1
TGTGCCAGCAGGTCGACAGGGGGCGATAGGAATGAGCAGTTCTTC
CASRSTGGDRNEQFF
>TRBJ1-2|TRBV5-4|.|TRBD1
TGTGCCAGCAGCCACCGGGACAGGGGGTCCCATGGCTACACCTTC
CASSHRDRGSHGYTF
>TRBJ2-2|TRBV5-6|.|.
TGTGCCAGCAGCCCCGTCGGGGCAGGGATAAACACCGGGGAGCTGTTTTTT
CASSPVGAGINTGELFF
>TRBJ2-7|TRBV6-6|.|.
TGTGCCAGCAGTTCGCTAGAGTTGCGCTCCTACGAGCAGTACTTC
CASSSLELRSYEQYF
>TRBJ2-1|TRBV6-5|.|.
TGTGCCAGCAGCTATCGGCTGGCCTTGGGGGCTGAGCAGTTCTTC
CASSYRLALGAEQFF
>TRBJ2-1|TRBV28|.|.
TGTGCCAGCCGTGGGCGTCTCCGAGTCTTC
CASRGRLRVF
>TRBJ1-4|TRBV5-5|.|.
TGTGCCAGCAGCTTGGGGGGGCCGGACGAAAAACTGTTTTTT
CASSLGGPDEKLFF
>TRBJ1-2|TRBV19|.|TRBD1
TGTGCCAGTAGTATCGCCGGGACAGGGAACTATGGCTACACCTTC
CASSIAGTGNYGYTF
>TRBJ2-7|TRBV20-1|.|.
TGCAGTGCCGATCACCGGGCCCACGTGTACTTC
CSADHRAHVYF
>TRBJ2-7|TRBV5-4|.|.
TGTGCCAGCAGCTTGGAGTCAGGTCGCCCCTACGAGCAGTACTTC
CASSLESGRPYEQYF
>TRBJ1-1|TRBV5-1|.|.
TGCGCCAGCAGCCCCCTAACAAACACTCTGAACACTGAAGCTTTCTTT
CASSPLTNTLNTEAFF
>TRBJ1-4|TRBV30|.|.
TGTGCCTGGAGTCTAGGTAGTGAAAAACTGTTTTTT
CAWSLGSEKLFF
>TRBJ1-2|TRBV6-5|.|.
TGTGCCAGCAGTTACTCCCTCGCAGGGAACTATGGCTACACCTTC
CASSYSLAGNYGYTF
>TRBJ1-5|TRBV28|.|TRBD1
TGTGCCACGAGAGACAGGGCCGTGGGCCAGCCCCAGCATTTT
CATRDRAVGQPQHF
>TRBJ2-1|TRBV4-2|.|.
TGTGCCAGCAGCCCGTATACCAGACGGGAGCAGTTCTTC
CASSPYTRREQFF
>TRBJ1-1|TRBV28|.|.
TGTGCCAGCAGGAGACAGAGGAACACTGAAGCTTTCTTT
CASRRQRNTEAFF
>TRBJ2-5|TRBV11-1|.|.
TGTGCCAGCAGCTCCCGAAAGGAGACCCAGTACTTC
CASSSRKETQYF
>TRBJ2-7|TRBV7-3|.|.
TGTGCCAGCAGCGTGGACTGGAACTACGAGCAGTACTTC
CASSVDWNYEQYF
>TRBJ1-1|TRBV30|.|TRBD1
TGTGCCTGCCGTCCGGGACAGGGTTTTTCTGAAGCTTTCTTT
CACRPGQGFSEAFF
>TRBJ1-5|TRBV19|.|TRBD1
TGTGCCAGTAGGACGGGACAGTACAATCAGCCCCAGCATTTT
CASRTGQYNQPQHF
>TRBJ2-1|TRBV2|.|.
TGTGCCAGCACTGAAGACTCCGTCTCCTACAATGAGCAGTTCTTC
CASTEDSVSYNEQFF
>TRBJ1-1|TRBV5-1|.|.
TGCGCCAGCAGCTTGAGCCCGGTGGAAAGCGAAGCTTTCTTT
CASSLSPVESEAFF
>TRBJ2-3|TRBV28|.|.
TGTGCCAGCAGGGGAGATTCGGATACGCAGTATTTT
CASRGDSDTQYF
>TRBJ2-7|TRBV19|.|TRBD1
TGTGCCAGTAGTCCTTGGACAGGGGGCTCCTACGAGCAGTACTTC
CASSPWTGGSYEQYF
>TRBJ1-2|TRBV28|.|.
TGTGCCAGCAGTTTATGGGGGCTGGACGGGAACAACTTC
CASSLWGLDGNNF
>TRBJ2-5|TRBV19|.|TRBD2
TGTGCCAGTAGTATAGCTCCGGGACTAGCGGGAGTTCCAGAGACCCAGTACTTC
CASSIAPGLAGVPETQYF
>TRBJ1-2|TRBV6-5|.|TRBD1
TGTGCCAGCAGTTGGGACAGGGGGGGCTATGGCTACACCTTC
CASSWDRGGYGYTF
>TRBJ1-2|TRBV28|.|.
TGTGCCAGCAGTTTAACCTATGGGCCACGATCGGGTGGCTACACCTTC
CASSLTYGPRSGGYTF